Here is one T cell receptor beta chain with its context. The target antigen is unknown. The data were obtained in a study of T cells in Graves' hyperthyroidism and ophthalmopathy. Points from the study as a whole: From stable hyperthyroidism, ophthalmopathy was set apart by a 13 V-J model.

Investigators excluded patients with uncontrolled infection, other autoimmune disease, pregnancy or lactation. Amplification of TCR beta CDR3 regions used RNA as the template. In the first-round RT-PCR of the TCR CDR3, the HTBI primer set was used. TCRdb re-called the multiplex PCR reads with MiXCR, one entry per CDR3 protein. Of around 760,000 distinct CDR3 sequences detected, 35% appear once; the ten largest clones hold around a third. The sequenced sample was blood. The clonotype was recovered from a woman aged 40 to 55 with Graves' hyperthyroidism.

The CDR3 sequence is CASSPRGFNQPQHF. CDR3 coding DNA: TGTGCCAGCAGCCCACGGGGATTCAATCAGCCCCAGCATTTT. The V call is TRBV7-2, the J call TRBJ1-5; D is undetermined. Germline V CDR1 and CDR2: SGHTA, FQGNSA. There are 14 residues in the CDR3. V was trimmed by 5 bases and J by 3 bases, leaving 11 bases between them.